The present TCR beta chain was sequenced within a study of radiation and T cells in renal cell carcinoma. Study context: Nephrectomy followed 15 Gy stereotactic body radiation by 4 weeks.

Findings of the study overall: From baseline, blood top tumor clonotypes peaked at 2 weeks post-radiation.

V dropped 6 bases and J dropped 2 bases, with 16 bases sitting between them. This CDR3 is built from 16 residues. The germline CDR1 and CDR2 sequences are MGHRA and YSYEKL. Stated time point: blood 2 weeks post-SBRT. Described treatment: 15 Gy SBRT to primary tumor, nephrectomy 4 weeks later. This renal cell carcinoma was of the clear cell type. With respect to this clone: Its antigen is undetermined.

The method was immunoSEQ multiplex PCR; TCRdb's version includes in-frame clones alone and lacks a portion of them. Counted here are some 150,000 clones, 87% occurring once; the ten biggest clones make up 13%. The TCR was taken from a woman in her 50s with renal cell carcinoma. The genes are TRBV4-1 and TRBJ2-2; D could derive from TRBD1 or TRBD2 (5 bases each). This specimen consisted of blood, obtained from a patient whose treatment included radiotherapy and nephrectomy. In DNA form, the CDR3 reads TGCGCCAGCAGTCCGACCGGGACGGTAAACACCGGGGAGCTGTTTTTT. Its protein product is CASSPTGTVNTGELFF.